What follows describes a single TCR beta chain. This clone was detected only a few times. Its antigen specificity is not known. Base qualities are not recorded, but no much larger clone differs from it by a single base. TCRbeta CDR3 regions were sequenced with the immunoSEQ Assay. After extraction, genomic DNA underwent amplification by bias-controlled multiplex PCR, followed by high-throughput sequencing. The paper's data handling went like this. To quantify the absolute abundance of every unique TCRbeta CDR3 region, sequences were collapsed and filtered. T cell fraction was estimated by normalizing TCRbeta template counts to usable DNA, with usable DNA measured through amplification of reference genes found in all nucleated cells. Repertoire TCRs were annotated as SARS-CoV-2-specific by exact matching of V gene, CDR3 amino acid sequence and J gene to a known reactive TCR set. The reference SARS-CoV-2 TCR set came from MIRA and was filtered for enrichment in COVID-19-positive ImmuneCODE repertoires, removing public or cross-reactive TCRs. Based on the MIRA antigens, annotated TCRs were further analysed at the level of specific ORF or position within ORF. Breadth was defined as the number of annotated unique rearrangements divided by the total number of unique productive rearrangements, and depth was defined as the summed frequency of the annotated unique rearrangements. Group comparisons of TCR breadth used two-sided Wilcoxon rank-sum tests. TCRdb holds this immuneACCESS table with in-frame rearrangements only. Some clones are missing; in checked studies, unresolved V genes explain under half, and the rest has no known cause. That table furnishes V, J and clone size, whereas the DNA furnished D and trimming. The sample includes 250,000 to 300,000 clones, with 70% to 90% observed a single time. The ten top clones hold approximately 3.4% of the sample.

The data are from a study of Ad26.COV2.S vaccination and SARS-CoV-2 variants (dated by TCRdb to about 2021). About the full investigation: Donors in the vaccine arm were drawn from COV1001, a phase I-IIa trial of Ad26.COV2.S in healthy adults that was multicentre, randomized, double-blind and placebo-controlled. A total of 32 samples were included in the TCR-sequenced set, comprising some 20 Ad26.COV2.S vaccine recipients, 5 placebo recipients and 8 SARS-CoV-2 convalescent individuals. Trial participants were randomized into five groups of five, in which low-dose or high-dose Ad26.COV2.S was given once or twice, or placebo was given on both occasions. Ad26.COV2.S was given intramuscularly at 5x10^10 or 1x10^11 viral particles, as a single shot or as two shots 56 days apart. Sequencing of the TCRbeta repertoire served to evaluate the specificity and breadth of SARS-CoV-2-reactive T cell receptors following Ad26.COV2.S vaccination. Investigators did not know the trial group allocation while performing experiments and assessing outcomes.

The sample's treatment or condition label, in plain terms: some 20 received Ad26.COV2.S at low or high dose, single or two shots; several received placebo; per-sample allocation not given. Repertoires of vaccine and placebo recipients were sequenced from samples collected on day 63 after the first injection. Between 29 July and 7 August 2020, Cohort 1b enrolled some 25 adults aged 18-55 years at one site in Boston, USA. Ad26.COV2.S was a replication-incompetent adenovirus type 26 vector expressing a prefusion-stabilized SARS-CoV-2 spike protein from the original Wuhan strain. Findings and caveats that apply to the study as a whole: After vaccination, substantial breadth of spike-specific CD8+ and CD4+ T cell responses was reported. Compared with placebo recipients, Ad26.COV2.S recipients showed higher spike-specific TCR breadth (P = 0.0014). The authors noted that total T cell responses may have been underestimated by the TCR breadth and depth analyses. The study lacked the statistical power to compare responses across vaccine doses or regimens. Vaccine and placebo recipients had similar non-spike TCR breadth, a finding consistent with the vaccine containing only spike.

From the germline V gene, CDR1 is KGHSH and CDR2 is LQKENI. V sheds 5 bases and J sheds 6 bases, leaving 19 bases between their ends. The CDR3 starts with the cysteine, ends with the phenylalanine, and has 15 residues. Just CDR3 DNA is preserved here, 45 bases in frame from base 1. Rearrangement joined TRBV18 to TRBJ1-2, with the D gene call left open. This specimen consisted of peripheral blood, obtained in a trial of Ad26.COV2.S vaccine versus placebo. The origin of this receptor is a person aged 18-65 years who received the Ad26.COV2.S COVID-19 vaccine or a placebo. The CDR3 reads CASSVLPGVGDGYTF. The nucleotide sequence reads TGTGCCAGCTCAGTTCTCCCTGGCGTCGGTGATGGCTACACCTTC.